Sequencing of this T cell receptor beta chain was carried out in a study of cytomegalovirus exposure and HLA in healthy donors. Points from the study as a whole: Analyzed later, most CMV-associated TCR beta chains appeared HLA-restricted. Association with HLA alleles at 0.05 false discovery rate was found for 15,000 to 20,000 TCR beta sequences in a later analysis.

Vbeta (60) and Jbeta (13) primers were used in the PCR. Sequencing used immunoSEQ multiplex PCR; TCRdb keeps in-frame clones, though not all of them. The sample lists approximately 130,000 clones, around 75% occurring once. Note on this clone: What it binds is unknown.

From germline, CDR1 is SGHNT and CDR2 YENEEA. The CDR3 runs 13 residues. After removal of 6 bases from V and 6 bases from J, the junction contained 3 bases not matched to a gene. Sequencing was done on a sample of PBMCs. The chain combines TRBV11-3 with TRBJ2-1; 9 nucleotides align to TRBD1. The clonotype was recovered from a man under 40 in good health and CMV-seronegative. This chain's CDR3 is CASRGQGSNEQFF. Written as DNA, the CDR3 is TGTGCCAGCAGGGGACAGGGTTCCAATGAGCAGTTCTTC.